This TCR beta chain emerged from a study of radiation and T cells in renal cell carcinoma. Libraries were prepared by immunoSEQ multiplex PCR; TCRdb keeps only in-frame clonotypes and omits some of them. The sample lists about 10,000 clones, roughly 60% seen once, with about 10% in the top ten. A word on this clone: Its matching antigen is unknown.

Study findings and constraints: Only small tumor regions of around 1 g were sampled. Compared with controls, irradiated tumors had more, larger dominant CDR3 motifs.

Regarding treatment: treatment-naive control, cytoreductive nephrectomy. Controls were unirradiated tumors from treatment-naive cytoreductive nephrectomy patients. The CDR3 contains 15 residues. The V segment lost 5 bases and the J segment 2 bases; nucleotides outside the gene matches: 6. Looked up from germline, CDR1 is PRHDT and CDR2 is FYEKMQ (reference sequence). The sequencing here drew on tumor tissue, taken from a patient whose treatment was nephrectomy without radiotherapy. This rearrangement joins TRBV13 to TRBJ1-3; 7 nucleotides agree with TRBD1. This receptor was taken from a middle-aged man with renal cell carcinoma. This CDR3 reads CASSLGQPAGNTIYF. In nucleotides, the CDR3 is TGTGCCAGCAGCCTGGGACAGCCAGCTGGAAACACCATATATTTT.